One and the same sample provided the 26 T cell receptor beta chains below, sequenced in a study of shared clonotypes between healthy human individuals. Measured with immunoSEQ multiplex PCR; TCRdb has only the in-frame clones, and not every one. The data hold approximately 460,000 clones, with roughly 80% observed a single time. Sequencing was performed on PBMCs. These receptors all come from a middle-aged woman in good health. Some clones in this sample may be carry-over from other donors' samples.

Of note for this clone: The same CDR3 arises from other DNA sequences in this sample as well. The chain carries TRBV5-1 and TRBJ1-1; the D gene is possibly TRBD1 (6 bases). CDR3 length: 13 residues. The V end lost 3 bases, the J end lost 2 bases, and 8 bases lay between the germline ends. The V gene's germline CDR1 is SGHRS and CDR2 YFSETQ. The CDR3 spells CASSSQGNTEAFF. The CDR3 DNA is TGCGCCAGCAGCTCACAGGGAAACACTGAAGCTTTCTTT.

This chain connects TRBV5-1 to TRBJ2-3, with 10 bases identical to TRBD1. CDR1 is SGHRS, CDR2 YFSETQ, per germline. The CDR3 extends over 14 amino acids. With 3 bases clipped from V and 5 bases from J, the junction kept 3 bases outside the gene matches. The CDR3 spells CASSYGQGGDTQYF. In DNA form, the CDR3 reads TGCGCCAGCAGCTACGGACAGGGGGGAGATACGCAGTATTTT.

The chain uses TRBV6-5 and TRBJ1-5; 10 bases are a match to TRBD1. Germline loops: CDR1 MNHEY, CDR2 SVGAGI. V was pared by 5 bases and J by 11 bases, with 9 bases of the junction left unmatched. This CDR3 spans 14 amino acids. CDR3 residues: CASSKTGGTAAQHF. CDR3 DNA: TGTGCCAGCAGTAAGACAGGGGGCACAGCGGCCCAGCATTTT.

The chain links TRBV9 to TRBJ1-1, with D hard to call. The CDR3 contains 14 residues. V lost 0 bases, J lost 4 bases, and 10 bases lay in between. Germline values: CDR1 SGDLS, CDR2 YYNGEE. The CDR3 is CASSVVLGFTEAFF. Written as DNA, the CDR3 is TGTGCCAGCAGCGTAGTTTTGGGTTTCACTGAAGCTTTCTTT.

A remark on this clone: Possible read error: a much larger clone is one base away. The rearrangement uses TRBV30 and TRBJ1-5; no definite D call. Germline CDR1 GTSNPN, CDR2 SVGIG (reference sequence). The V gene lost 2 bases and the J gene lost 2 bases, with 10 bases spanning the gap. This CDR3 spans 14 amino acids. The CDR3 DNA reads as TGTGCCTGGAGTCTCGATGCGGGCAATCAGCCCCAGCATTTT. It translates to CAWSLDAGNQPQHF.

In the case of this clone: Being one base from a much bigger clone, this may be a read error. Other DNA sequences in the sample encode the same CDR3. The rearrangement joins TRBV7-9 to TRBJ1-2; unclear D gene. The CDR3 extends over 12 amino acids. Germline loops: CDR1 SEHNR, CDR2 FQNEAQ (reference sequence). Trimming removed 5 bases from V and 2 bases from J, with 6 bases in between. The CDR3 region is CASSPDNYGYTF. In DNA, the CDR3 is TGTGCCAGCAGCCCCGACAACTATGGCTACACCTTC.

The V call is TRBV2, the J call TRBJ1-1, with TRBD1 matching over 11 bases. This CDR3 region has 13 residues. The germline gives CDR1 SNHLY, CDR2 FYNNEI. Trimming cost V 3 bases and J 7 bases; bases outside gene matches: 1. Written as DNA, the CDR3 is TGTGCCAGCAGTGAGGACAGGGGGCGTGAAGCTTTCTTT. It translates to CASSEDRGREAFF.

This clone was observed once. A clone one base away is much larger, so this may be a read error. In the same sample, other DNA sequences code for this CDR3. The gene calls are TRBV28 and TRBJ1-5, with TRBD1 identical over 9 bases. Germline loops: CDR1 MDHEN, CDR2 SYDVKM. The trim removed 8 bases at V and 2 bases at J, leaving 4 bases unmatched. The CDR3 runs 14 residues. The CDR3 spells CASATGGGNQPQHF. The CDR3 region has the DNA TGTGCCAGCGCCACAGGGGGCGGCAATCAGCCCCAGCATTTT. The variable domain in full, completed from reference TRBV28 and TRBJ1-5, reads DVKVTQSSRYLVKRTGEKVFLECVQDMDHENMFWYRQDPGLGLRLIYFSYDVKMKEKGDIPEGYSVSREKKERFSLILESASTNQTSMYLCASATGGGNQPQHFGDGTRLSIL.

This clone was detected many times. Other DNA sequences in this sample translate to the same CDR3. The chain joins TRBV7-6 to TRBJ1-5, with D hard to call. With 0 bases removed from V and 5 bases from J, the gap between germline ends came to 5 bases. Germline assignment: CDR1 SGHVS and CDR2 FNYEAQ. The CDR3 is made up of 13 amino acids. The CDR3 sequence is CASSLAEDQPQHF. The CDR3 DNA follows: TGTGCCAGCAGCTTAGCGGAGGATCAGCCCCAGCATTTT. Combining the CDR3 with reference TRBV7-6 and TRBJ1-5 gives the whole variable domain GAGVSQSPRYKVTKRGQDVALRCDPISGHVSLYWYRQALGQGPEFLTYFNYEAQQDKSGLPNDRFSAERPEGSISTLTIQRTEQRDSAMYRCASSLAEDQPQHFGDGTRLSIL.

The chain carries TRBV4-1 and TRBJ1-4, with D perhaps TRBD1 (5 bases). The CDR3 loop spans 14 amino acids. The germline V and J ends were trimmed by 2 bases and 8 bases, with 12 bases remaining between them. Germline V gives CDR1 MGHRA, CDR2 YSYEKL. The CDR3 loop is CASSQQGGSEKLFF. The CDR3 DNA sequence: TGCGCCAGCAGCCAACAGGGTGGAAGCGAAAAACTGTTTTTT.

As to this clone: This likely traces to a read error, being one base from a far larger clone. The CDR3 bases are TGTGCCAGCAGTGAACCTACGTCTAACTATGGCTACACCTTC. This translates into CASSEPTSNYGYTF. This rearrangement joins TRBV2 to TRBJ1-2; no clear D gene. V was pared by 2 bases and J by 0 bases, with 7 bases between. Germline values: CDR1 SNHLY, CDR2 FYNNEI. The CDR3 length is 14 residues.

The chain has TRBV6-6 and TRBJ1-2; TRBD1 is a possible D gene (6 bases). Germline V gene data show CDR1 as MNHNY and CDR2 as SVGAGI (reference sequence). This CDR3 is 13 amino acids long. V was cut by 7 bases and J by 1 base, with 10 bases left in between. CDR3 sequence reads: CASNRQVNYGYTF. In DNA, the CDR3 is TGTGCCAGCAATCGACAGGTTAACTATGGCTACACCTTC.

This sequence joins TRBV6-4 and TRBJ2-7; TRBD1 matches 7 bases. Germline V gene sequence: CDR1 MRHNA, CDR2 SNTAGT. V shed 8 bases and J 9 bases; nucleotides not matched to a gene: 4. The CDR3 covers 10 residues. CDR3 nucleotides: TGTGCCAGCCGAGGGGGCTGGCAGTACTTC. Encoded protein: CASRGGWQYF.

V usage is TRBV5-1 and J usage is TRBJ1-2, with a possible D match to TRBD1 (5 bases). The germline V gene encodes CDR1 SGHRS and CDR2 YFSETQ. This CDR3 has 16 residues. Trimming took 4 bases from V and 0 from J, leaving 16 bases between them. The CDR3 sequence is CASSPQSGPTNYGYTF. CDR3 DNA: TGCGCCAGCAGCCCTCAGTCGGGACCCACTAACTATGGCTACACCTTC.

Here the CDR3 reads CASRLDRGYEQYF. Here the CDR3 DNA reads TGTGCCAGCAGGTTGGACAGGGGGTACGAGCAGTACTTC. The chain couples TRBV28 to TRBJ2-7, with TRBD1 matching 10 bases. J lost 4 bases, V lost 6 bases, and 3 bases had no gene match. In germline, CDR1 is MDHEN, CDR2 SYDVKM. The CDR3 runs to 13 residues.

This clone came up once. The chain employs TRBV30 and TRBJ2-7; 10 bases fit TRBD1. J lost 6 bases, V lost 0 bases, and 8 bases had no gene match. The CDR3 has 15 amino acids. CDR1 GTSNPN and CDR2 SVGIG come from the germline V gene (reference sequence). The CDR3 here is CAWSVRRDRGSEQYF. The CDR3, as DNA: TGTGCCTGGAGTGTGCGGCGGGACAGGGGTAGCGAGCAGTACTTC.

This chain uses TRBV14 with TRBJ2-3; no clear D gene. This CDR3 has 14 amino acids. Germline CDR1 SGHDN, CDR2 FVKESK. The germline V and J ends were trimmed by 1 base and 6 bases, with 11 bases remaining between them. CDR3 sequence reads: CASSQVEWVDTQYF. As DNA, the CDR3 is TGTGCCAGCAGCCAAGTGGAGTGGGTGGATACGCAGTATTTT.

Concerning this clone itself: A much larger clone lies a single base off, so this may be a read error. The chain uses TRBV19 and TRBJ2-6, with D maybe TRBD1 (5 bases). The CDR3 loop spans 15 amino acids. CDR1 and CDR2 (germline): LNHDA, SQIVND (reference sequence). In nucleotides, the CDR3 is TGTGCCAGTAGTATAGGTAACTCTGGGGCCAGCGTCCTGACTTTC. It translates to CASSIGNSGASVLTF.

The J gene is TRBJ2-3, the V gene TRBV5-8; tentatively, D is TRBD2 (6 bases). Germline V gene lookup returns CDR1 SGHTS and CDR2 YDEGEE. The CDR3 contains 14 residues. V lost 6 bases to trimming and J lost 2 bases, with 13 bases between them. DNA of the CDR3: TGTGCCAGCAACCAAGGGGACTTCACAGATACGCAGTATTTT. This codes for CASNQGDFTDTQYF.

This sequence joins TRBV7-3 and TRBJ2-6; TRBD1 aligns across 7 bases. Germline V gives CDR1 SGHTA, CDR2 FQGTGA. Trimming took 11 bases from V and 0 from J; bases not matched to a gene: 16. This CDR3 is built from 18 residues. The CDR3 nucleotides read TGTGCCGAGAACAAAGGGGGCGGTGGAGTCTCTGGGGCCAACGTCCTGACTTTC. Residues: CAENKGGGGVSGANVLTF.

The gene calls are TRBV29-1 and TRBJ1-1, with TRBD1 identical over 7 bases. J gave up 4 bases and V 6 bases, and 5 bases lay outside the gene matches. CDR3 length: 12 amino acids. CDR1 and CDR2 from the germline V gene are SQVTM and ANQGSEA. In DNA form, the CDR3 reads TGCAGCGTCGCACAGGGGCTCACTGAAGCTTTCTTT. This encodes CSVAQGLTEAFF.

As regards this clone: A far larger clone lies a single base away; this is likely a read error. At the DNA level, this CDR3 is encoded by other sequences in the same sample as well. V gene TRBV29-1 combines with J gene TRBJ2-3, with D uncertain. This CDR3 contains 14 residues. From germline, CDR1 is SQVTM and CDR2 ANQGSEA. Written as DNA, the CDR3 is TGCAGCGTTGACCGGTCCCTCGGCACAGACACGCAGTATTTT. It encodes CSVDRSLGTDTQYF.

The chain combines TRBV11-2 with TRBJ2-7; possibly TRBD2 for D (6 bases). There are 16 residues in the CDR3. The V gene lost 0 bases and the J gene lost 6 bases, with 18 bases spanning the gap. Germline CDR1 is SGHAT and CDR2 is FQNNGV. The CDR3: CASSLDLALRTTEQYF. CDR3 nucleotides: TGTGCCAGCAGCTTAGATCTAGCCCTGCGGACTACCGAGCAGTACTTC. Combining the CDR3 with reference TRBV11-2 and TRBJ2-7 gives the whole variable domain EAGVAQSPRYKIIEKRQSVAFWCNPISGHATLYWYQQILGQGPKLLIQFQNNGVVDDSQLPKDRFSAERLKGVDSTLKIQPAKLEDSAVYLCASSLDLALRTTEQYFGPGTRLTVT.

This clone was found a few times. It is likely a read error: a sequence one base away is far more abundant. This sample includes further DNA sequences coding for the same CDR3. CDR3 residues: CASSHIPTGVMGYGYTF. The CDR3 DNA sequence: TGCGCCAGCAGCCATATCCCGACGGGGGTCATGGGGTATGGCTACACCTTC. The chain employs TRBV4-3 and TRBJ1-2, with TRBD1 as a possible D gene (5 bases). The CDR3 has 17 residues. Trimming pared 3 bases from V and 5 bases from J, leaving 22 bases between. Germline V lookup: CDR1 LGHNA, CDR2 YSLEER.

DNA for the CDR3: TGTGCCAGCAGCCACGGGACTAGCGGGCTCACAGATACGCAGTATTTT. This codes for CASSHGTSGLTDTQYF. The chain couples TRBV4-2 to TRBJ2-3; 12 nucleotides align to TRBD2. Losses at the gene ends were 3 bases for V and 2 bases for J; bases not matched to a gene: 3. The CDR3 runs to 16 residues. Per the germline V gene, CDR1 is LGHNA and CDR2 is YNFKEQ.

Comment on this clone: This may stem from a read error, because a much larger clone lies one nucleotide away. Other DNA sequences in the same sample also yield this CDR3. V and J are TRBV4-2 and TRBJ2-7, with 14 nucleotides matching TRBD2. This CDR3 spans 17 amino acids. CDR1 and CDR2 (germline): LGHNA, YNFKEQ. In DNA form, the CDR3 reads TGTGCCAGTAGCCAGTTCGGGACTAGCGGGAGTCCTCGCGAGCAGTACTTC. It specifies CASSQFGTSGSPREQYF.